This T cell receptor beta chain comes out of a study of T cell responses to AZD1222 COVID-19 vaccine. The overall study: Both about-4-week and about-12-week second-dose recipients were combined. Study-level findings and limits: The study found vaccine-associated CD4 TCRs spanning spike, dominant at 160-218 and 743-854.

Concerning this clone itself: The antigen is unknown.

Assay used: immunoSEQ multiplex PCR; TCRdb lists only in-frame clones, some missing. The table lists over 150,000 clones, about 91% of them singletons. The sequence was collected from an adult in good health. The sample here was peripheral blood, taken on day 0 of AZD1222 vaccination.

The CDR3 region is CASSETSGGYRRAQYF. The CDR3 coding sequence is TGTGCCAGCAGTGAAACTAGCGGGGGCTACAGGCGCGCGCAGTATTTT. The rearrangement uses TRBV2 and TRBJ2-3; 11 bases align to TRBD2. This CDR3 contains 16 residues. CDR1 and CDR2 from the germline V gene are SNHLY and FYNNEI. V lost 2 bases and J lost 10; bases outside the gene matches: 11.